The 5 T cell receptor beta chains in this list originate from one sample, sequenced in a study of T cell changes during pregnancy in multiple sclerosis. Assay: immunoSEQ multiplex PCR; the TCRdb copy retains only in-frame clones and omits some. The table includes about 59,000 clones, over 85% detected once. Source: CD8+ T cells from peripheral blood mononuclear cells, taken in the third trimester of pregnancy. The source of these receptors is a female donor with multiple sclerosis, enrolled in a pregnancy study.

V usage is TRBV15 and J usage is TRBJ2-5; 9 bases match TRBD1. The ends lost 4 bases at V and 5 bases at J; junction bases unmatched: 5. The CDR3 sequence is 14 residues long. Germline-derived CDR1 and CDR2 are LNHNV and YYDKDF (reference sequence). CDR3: CATSIGTGKETQYF. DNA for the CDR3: TGTGCCACCAGCATCGGGACAGGGAAGGAGACCCAGTACTTC.

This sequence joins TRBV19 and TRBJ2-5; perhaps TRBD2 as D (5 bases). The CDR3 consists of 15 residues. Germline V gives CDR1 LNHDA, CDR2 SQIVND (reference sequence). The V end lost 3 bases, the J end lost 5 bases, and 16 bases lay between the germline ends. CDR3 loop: CASSIWSSGEETQYF. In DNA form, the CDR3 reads TGTGCCAGTAGTATTTGGTCCAGCGGAGAGGAGACCCAGTACTTC.

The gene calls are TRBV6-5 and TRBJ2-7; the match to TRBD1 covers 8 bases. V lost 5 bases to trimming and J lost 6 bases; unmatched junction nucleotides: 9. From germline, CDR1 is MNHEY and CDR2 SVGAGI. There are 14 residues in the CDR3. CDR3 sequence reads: CASSPFAGGGEQYF. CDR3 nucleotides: TGTGCCAGCAGTCCTTTCGCAGGGGGCGGCGAGCAGTACTTC.

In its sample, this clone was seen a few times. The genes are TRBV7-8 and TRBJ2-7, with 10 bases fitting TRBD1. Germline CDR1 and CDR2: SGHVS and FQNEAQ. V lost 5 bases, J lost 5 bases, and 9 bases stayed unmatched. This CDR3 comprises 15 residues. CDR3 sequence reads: CASSHRTGGRNEQYF. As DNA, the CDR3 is TGTGCCAGCAGCCATAGGACAGGGGGGCGGAACGAGCAGTACTTC.

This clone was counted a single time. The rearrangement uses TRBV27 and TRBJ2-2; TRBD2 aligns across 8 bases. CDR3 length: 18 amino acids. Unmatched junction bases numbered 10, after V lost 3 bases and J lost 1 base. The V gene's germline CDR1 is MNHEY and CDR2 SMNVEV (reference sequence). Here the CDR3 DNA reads TGTGCCAGCAGTTTCGCGGGAGGTATTGGTAGGAACACCGGGGAGCTGTTTTTT. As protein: CASSFAGGIGRNTGELFF.